This is a list of T cell receptor beta chains from one sample in a study of blood T cell repertoires in COVID-19. TCRdb's table, derived via immunoSEQ multiplex PCR, lists solely in-frame clones and lacks some. The sample gives approximately 250,000 clones, around nine tenths of which show up once; roughly 5.6% is in the top ten. The sequenced sample consisted of peripheral blood. Every receptor here comes from a woman in her fifties or sixties with COVID-19, enrolled during active disease. Each CDR3 is given with its conserved first and last residue. The D gene is left open where the match is weak. Not every row has a clone size; where given, it reads once, few, many or a size class.

J | V | size | D | CDR3 | DNA
TRBJ1-4 | TRBV11-2 | - | TRBD1 | CASSRTGVNEKLFF | TGTGCCAGCAGCCGGACAGGGGTTAATGAAAAACTGTTTTTT
TRBJ2-7 | TRBV6-2/TRBV6-3 | - | - | CASSYRGRPPYEQYF | TGTGCCAGCAGTTACCGAGGGAGACCTCCTTACGAGCAGTACTTC
TRBJ2-1 | TRBV5-1 | - | - | CASSSGTLSSYNEQFF | TGCGCCAGCAGCTCCGGGACACTGAGCTCCTACAATGAGCAGTTCTTC
TRBJ2-2 | TRBV5-1 | - | - | CASSLMGAMDTGELFF | TGCGCCAGCAGCTTGATGGGGGCGATGGACACCGGGGAGCTGTTTTTT
TRBJ2-1 | TRBV7-9 | - | TRBD2 | CASSPGLAEPYNEQFF | TGTGCCAGCAGCCCAGGACTAGCGGAACCCTACAATGAGCAGTTCTTC
TRBJ2-7 | TRBV3-1/TRBV3-2 | - | - | CASSGGGEQYF | TGTGCCAGCAGCGGGGGCGGAGAGCAGTACTTC
TRBJ1-2 | TRBV18 | - | TRBD1 | CASSPGTEYGYTF | TGTGCCAGCTCACCAGGGACAGAATATGGCTACACCTTC
TRBJ2-3 | TRBV19 | - | TRBD1 | CASSIATGGTSTDTQYF | TGTGCCAGTAGTATAGCCACAGGGGGCACTAGCACAGATACGCAGTATTTT
TRBJ1-5 | TRBV4-1 | - | - | CASSHQGLYQPQHF | TGCGCCAGCAGCCACCAGGGTCTATATCAGCCCCAGCATTTT
TRBJ2-3 | TRBV4-2 | - | - | CASREDSSGDTQYF | TGTGCCAGCAGAGAGGACTCCTCAGGAGATACGCAGTATTTT
TRBJ2-3 | TRBV6-2/TRBV6-3 | - | - | CASSPNGLPTDTQYF | TGTGCCAGCAGTCCAAATGGACTTCCCACAGATACGCAGTATTTT
TRBJ1-2 | TRBV7-9 | - | TRBD1 | CASSLQVGTGSYGYTF | TGTGCCAGCAGCTTACAAGTGGGGACAGGGTCCTATGGCTACACCTTC
TRBJ2-7 | TRBV5-1 | - | TRBD1 | CASSLETGFSHEQYF | TGCGCCAGCAGCTTGGAGACAGGGTTTTCCCACGAGCAGTACTTC
TRBJ2-1 | TRBV7-2 | - | - | CASSSMEASDEQFF | TGTGCCAGCAGTTCAATGGAGGCTAGCGATGAGCAGTTCTTC
TRBJ1-2 | TRBV30 | - | - | CAWRPGGAGGYTF | TGTGCCTGGAGGCCGGGGGGGGCGGGTGGCTACACCTTC
TRBJ2-7 | TRBV11-2 | - | TRBD2 | CASSLVTSGRNYEQYF | TGTGCCAGCAGCTTAGTTACTAGCGGGAGGAACTACGAGCAGTACTTC
TRBJ1-4 | TRBV5-1 | once | - | CASSLTGSNEKLFF | TGCGCCAGCAGCTTAACAGGGTCAAATGAAAAACTGTTTTTT
TRBJ2-7 | TRBV6-5 | - | TRBD1 | CASTGTGGKQYF | TGTGCCAGCACCGGGACAGGGGGCAAGCAGTACTTC
TRBJ1-5 | TRBV6-5 | - | TRBD1 | CASSRGGGQPQHF | TGTGCCAGCAGTCGAGGGGGCGGACAGCCCCAGCATTTT
TRBJ1-6 | TRBV28 | - | TRBD1 | CASSLRTGGLSPLHF | TGTGCCAGCAGTCTCCGGACAGGGGGCCTTTCACCCCTCCACTTT
TRBJ2-1 | TRBV29-1 | - | - | CSVELVHEQFF | TGCAGCGTTGAACTAGTCCATGAGCAGTTCTTC
TRBJ1-4 | TRBV6-2/TRBV6-3 | - | - | CASSVLVTEKLFF | TGTGCCAGCAGTGTTCTAGTCACCGAAAAACTGTTTTTT
TRBJ2-7 | TRBV14 | - | - | CASSQVQAWREQYF | TGTGCCAGCAGCCAAGTCCAAGCGTGGAGGGAGCAGTACTTC
TRBJ1-5 | TRBV6-5 | - | - | CASSITGQNQPQHF | TGTGCCAGCAGTATAACCGGACAAAATCAGCCCCAGCATTTT
TRBJ2-1 | TRBV28 | few | TRBD2 | CASSTSGGFANEQFF | TGTGCCAGCAGTACCTCGGGGGGGTTCGCCAATGAGCAGTTCTTC
TRBJ2-5 | TRBV13 | - | TRBD1 | CASSPTGVETQYF | TGTGCCAGCAGCCCTACAGGGGTAGAGACCCAGTACTTC
TRBJ1-2 | TRBV28 | - | - | CASRTAGEWYGYTF | TGTGCCAGCAGGACTGCAGGGGAGTGGTATGGCTACACCTTC
TRBJ1-3 | TRBV6-1 | - | - | CASSEAPGRSDTIYF | TGTGCCAGCAGTGAAGCACCAGGTAGATCAGACACCATATATTTT
TRBJ2-1 | TRBV5-6 | - | - | CASTTFRGRDNEQFF | TGTGCCAGCACCACCTTCAGAGGCCGTGACAATGAGCAGTTCTTC
TRBJ1-1 | TRBV4-2 | - | - | CASSQETRAGTEAFF | TGTGCCAGCAGCCAAGAAACAAGGGCGGGCACTGAAGCTTTCTTT
TRBJ2-2 | TRBV3-1/TRBV3-2 | - | - | CASSQAGANTGELFF | TGTGCCAGCAGCCAAGCGGGAGCGAACACCGGGGAGCTGTTTTTT
TRBJ2-1 | TRBV10-3 | - | TRBD1 | CAIRAGDRGLDEQFF | TGTGCCATCAGGGCTGGGGACAGGGGGCTCGATGAGCAGTTCTTC
TRBJ1-1 | TRBV5-1 | - | TRBD1 | CASSTDRIQAFF | TGCGCCAGCAGCACGGACAGGATTCAAGCTTTCTTT
TRBJ1-5 | TRBV6-5 | once | - | CASSYSRQSNQPQHF | TGTGCCAGCAGTTACTCCAGACAGTCAAATCAGCCCCAGCATTTT
TRBJ2-5 | TRBV24-1 | - | - | CATSVPGVQETQYF | TGTGCCACCAGTGTCCCAGGCGTCCAAGAGACCCAGTACTTC